A selection of T cell receptor beta chains follows, all from one sample in a study of T cells after yellow fever vaccination. One entry per CDR3 protein results from TCRdb running MiXCR on the 5' RACE reads. The repertoire holds about 550,000 distinct CDR3 sequences, with less than 20% as singletons. Material: PBMCs, obtained 15 days after the yellow fever booster vaccination. The receptor set was obtained from a man under 40 who received the YFV17D yellow fever vaccine. Each CDR3 is given with its conserved first and last residue. The order of the fields is V gene, D gene, J gene, clone size, CDR3 protein, CDR3 DNA. D genes are given only for firm matches. A clone size is listed for some rows: how often the clone was seen (once, few, many), or a class if it is expanded.

TRBV7-2,.,TRBJ2-3,few,CASSLVSSRGTDTQYF,TGTGCCAGCAGCTTAGTTAGCTCAAGGGGGACAGATACGCAGTATTTT
TRBV12-3/TRBV12-4,.,TRBJ1-2,.,CASSPTGAGGYTF,TGTGCCAGCAGTCCGACGGGGGCGGGTGGCTACACCTTC
TRBV27,.,TRBJ2-1,few,CASRGFPSSYNEQFF,TGTGCCAGCAGGGGGTTCCCAAGCTCCTACAATGAGCAGTTCTTC
TRBV7-2,TRBD1,TRBJ2-7,few,CASSLATGGAYEQYF,TGTGCCAGCAGCTTAGCGACAGGGGGAGCCTACGAGCAGTACTTC
TRBV28,.,TRBJ1-1,.,CASSFLGENTEAFF,TGTGCCAGCAGTTTTCTAGGGGAAAACACTGAAGCTTTCTTT
TRBV27,TRBD1,TRBJ1-2,many,CASTTGTGAYGYTF,TGTGCCAGCACTACAGGGACAGGGGCCTATGGCTACACCTTC
TRBV20-1,TRBD1,TRBJ2-7,.,CSARAPTGTYEQYF,TGCAGTGCTAGAGCCCCGACAGGGACGTACGAGCAGTACTTC
TRBV6-1,TRBD2,TRBJ2-1,.,CASRRLASRDEQFF,TGTGCCAGCAGACGACTAGCATCTAGGGATGAGCAGTTCTTC
TRBV10-3,.,TRBJ2-3,.,CAISESKRTDTQYF,TGTGCCATCAGTGAGTCCAAGCGAACAGATACGCAGTATTTT
TRBV28,TRBD1,TRBJ2-1,many,CASSLTGPSEQFF,TGTGCCAGCAGCCTGACAGGGCCGAGTGAGCAGTTCTTC
TRBV7-8,.,TRBJ2-1,.,CASSLGPGLNEQFF,TGTGCCAGCAGCTTAGGCCCAGGACTCAATGAGCAGTTCTTC
TRBV6-5,.,TRBJ1-2,.,CASSFADRPHGGYTF,TGTGCCAGCAGTTTCGCCGACAGACCTCACGGTGGCTACACCTTC
TRBV7-2,.,TRBJ1-1,few,CASSFFNTEAFF,TGTGCCAGCAGCTTTTTCAACACTGAAGCTTTCTTT
TRBV4-3,TRBD2,TRBJ2-1,.,CASSRHRGLASTYNEQFF,TGCGCCAGCAGCCGACACCGCGGACTAGCGTCCACCTACAATGAGCAGTTCTTC
TRBV28,.,TRBJ2-5,few,CASRAGQSQETQYF,TGTGCCAGCAGGGCGGGACAGTCACAAGAGACCCAGTACTTC
TRBV29-1,TRBD1,TRBJ2-7,.,CSVKTGAQTQYF,TGCAGCGTTAAAACAGGGGCCCAAACGCAGTACTTC
TRBV15,.,TRBJ2-2,few,CATSRDRRGVELFF,TGTGCCACCAGCAGAGATCGCCGGGGAGTGGAGCTGTTTTTT
TRBV27,.,TRBJ2-1,few,CASSFKNEQFF,TGTGCCAGCAGTTTTAAGAATGAGCAGTTCTTC
TRBV11-3,.,TRBJ1-1,few,CASSHDRNTEAFF,TGTGCCAGCAGCCACGACAGGAACACTGAAGCTTTCTTT
TRBV28,TRBD2,TRBJ2-7,many,CASSPTGLASYEQYF,TGTGCCAGCAGTCCTACGGGACTAGCCTCCTACGAGCAGTACTTC
TRBV29-1,.,TRBJ2-7,.,CSVEEGGSYEQYF,TGCAGCGTTGAGGAGGGGGGTTCCTACGAGCAGTACTTC
TRBV7-9,TRBD1,TRBJ2-7,few,CASSGTGGFHEQYF,TGTGCCAGCAGCGGGACAGGGGGCTTCCACGAGCAGTACTTC
TRBV11-1,TRBD1,TRBJ1-1,many,CASSFGDRGLAEAFF,TGTGCCAGCAGCTTTGGGGACAGGGGGCTGGCTGAAGCTTTCTTT
TRBV18,.,TRBJ2-3,.,CASSPMAGGPTDTQYF,TGTGCCAGCTCACCGATGGCGGGCGGACCCACAGATACGCAGTATTTT
TRBV20-1,TRBD1,TRBJ1-1,few,CSARAPAGGWTEAFF,TGCAGTGCTAGAGCCCCAGCAGGGGGCTGGACTGAAGCTTTCTTT
TRBV7-3,TRBD2,TRBJ2-2,many,CASSPLAGTNTGELFF,TGTGCCAGCAGCCCCCTAGCGGGAACGAACACCGGGGAGCTGTTTTTT
TRBV15,TRBD1,TRBJ2-3,few,CATSARTGGGTDTQYF,TGTGCCACCAGCGCCAGGACAGGGGGAGGCACAGATACGCAGTATTTT
TRBV5-1,.,TRBJ2-4,few,CASRDSRNIQYF,TGCGCCAGCAGGGACTCCAGAAACATTCAGTACTTC
TRBV7-2,TRBD2,TRBJ2-1,.,CASSLAGTRTYNEQFF,TGTGCCAGCAGCTTAGCAGGGACTAGAACATACAATGAGCAGTTCTTC
TRBV6-1,.,TRBJ1-2,.,CASSEQFQGLGGYTF,TGTGCCAGCAGTGAACAATTTCAGGGGCTTGGAGGCTACACCTTC
TRBV7-9,.,TRBJ2-3,.,CASSLIAGVTDTQYF,TGTGCCAGCAGCTTAATCGCAGGAGTCACAGATACGCAGTATTTT
TRBV10-3,TRBD1,TRBJ1-5,.,CASLQGVGQPQHF,TGTGCCAGCCTACAGGGGGTGGGTCAGCCCCAGCATTTT
TRBV3-1,TRBD2,TRBJ2-3,few,CASSPAPGTSGRRDTQYF,TGTGCCAGCAGCCCCGCCCCGGGGACTAGCGGGAGAAGAGATACGCAGTATTTT
TRBV20-1,.,TRBJ2-7,.,CSAAGGTSEQYF,TGCAGTGCTGCTGGGGGGACGAGCGAGCAGTACTTC
TRBV5-1,.,TRBJ1-5,.,CASSLGGRAGNQPQHF,TGCGCCAGCAGCTTGGGTGGCAGGGCGGGCAATCAGCCCCAGCATTTT
TRBV20-1,TRBD2,TRBJ2-5,few,CSARPRTSRETQYF,TGCAGTGCTAGGCCAAGGACTAGCAGAGAGACCCAGTACTTC
TRBV20-1,TRBD2,TRBJ2-5,.,CSARDRACGRVETQYF,TGCAGTGCTAGAGATCGAGCCTGCGGGAGGGTAGAGACCCAGTACTTC
TRBV7-2,.,TRBJ2-3,few,CASSPGGGYTQYF,TGTGCCAGCAGCCCCGGAGGGGGTTATACGCAGTATTTT
TRBV7-3,TRBD1,TRBJ2-7,.,CASSLRPDRAYEQYF,TGTGCCAGCAGCTTAAGGCCGGACAGGGCATACGAGCAGTACTTC
TRBV7-2,.,TRBJ1-1,few,CASSSFRQVRQAEAFF,TGTGCCAGCAGCTCGTTCCGACAGGTTCGACAGGCTGAAGCTTTCTTT
TRBV5-6,TRBD2,TRBJ2-1,few,CASSPTSGRRNEQFF,TGTGCCAGCAGCCCCACTAGCGGGAGGAGGAATGAGCAGTTCTTC
TRBV6-2/TRBV6-3,.,TRBJ1-6,.,CASTVPANSPLHF,TGTGCCAGCACCGTGCCGGCGAATTCACCCCTCCACTTT
TRBV11-2,TRBD2,TRBJ2-7,.,CASSLAMGLAEEQYF,TGTGCCAGCAGCCTTGCCATGGGACTAGCGGAAGAGCAGTACTTC
TRBV10-3,TRBD2,TRBJ2-1,.,CAISAGGRDYNEQFF,TGTGCCATCAGTGCCGGCGGGAGGGACTACAATGAGCAGTTCTTC
TRBV7-2,TRBD1,TRBJ1-5,few,CASSLSTGDQPQHF,TGTGCCAGCAGCTTATCGACAGGGGATCAGCCCCAGCATTTT
TRBV20-1,.,TRBJ2-4,.,CSARAERGGTKNIQYF,TGCAGTGCTAGAGCGGAGAGGGGGGGGACCAAAAACATTCAGTACTTC
TRBV10-3,.,TRBJ1-3,.,CASRTSSGNTIYF,TGTGCCAGCCGAACTTCCTCTGGAAACACCATATATTTT
TRBV10-3,TRBD2,TRBJ2-7,.,CAIGPSGTYEQYF,TGTGCCATCGGCCCTAGCGGGACCTACGAGCAGTACTTC
TRBV6-5,.,TRBJ2-7,.,CASSYSPRRDEQYF,TGTGCCAGCAGTTACAGTCCGAGGAGGGACGAGCAGTACTTC
TRBV28,.,TRBJ2-7,.,CASNPTPLGVQYF,TGTGCCAGCAATCCTACCCCACTAGGGGTCCAGTACTTC
TRBV19,.,TRBJ1-2,few,CASSPPHSTGRNYTF,TGTGCCAGTAGCCCACCCCACTCGACAGGAAGAAACTACACCTTC